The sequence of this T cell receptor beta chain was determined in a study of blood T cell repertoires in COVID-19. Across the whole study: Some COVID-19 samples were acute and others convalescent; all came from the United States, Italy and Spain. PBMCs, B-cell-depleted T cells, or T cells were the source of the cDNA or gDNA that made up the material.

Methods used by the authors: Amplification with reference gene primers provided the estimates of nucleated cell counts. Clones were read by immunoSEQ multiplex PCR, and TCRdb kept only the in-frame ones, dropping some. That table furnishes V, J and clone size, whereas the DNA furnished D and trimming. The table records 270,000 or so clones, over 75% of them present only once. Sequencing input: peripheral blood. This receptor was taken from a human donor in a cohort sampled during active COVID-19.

The CDR3 DNA reads as TGTGCCAGCAGCGAGGCCGGGACAGGGGGTGAAAAACTGTTTTTT. Translated: CASSEAGTGGEKLFF. The rearrangement uses TRBV9 and TRBJ1-4; TRBD1 matches at 11 bases. J gave up 7 bases and V 3 bases, and 5 bases lay outside the gene matches. The CDR3 spans 15 residues. Germline CDR1 reads SGDLS; CDR2 reads YYNGEE. Together with reference TRBV9 and TRBJ1-4, the CDR3 gives the full variable domain: DSGVTQTPKHLITATGQRVTLRCSPRSGDLSVYWYQQSLDQGLQFLIQYYNGEERAKGNILERFSAQQFPDLHSELNLSSLELGDSALYFCASSEAGTGGEKLFFGSGTQLSVL.